This TCR beta chain is drawn from a study of Graves' ophthalmopathy and Graves' hyperthyroidism. The PBMC fraction was derived from around 9.5 ml of fresh peripheral blood. RNA served as the template for amplifying TCR beta CDR3 regions. RT-PCR in the first round used HTBI primers; a second-round multiplex PCR followed. TCRdb reprocessed the multiplex PCR reads via MiXCR and lists one record per CDR3 protein. The sample comprises 150,000 to 200,000 distinct CDR3 sequences, roughly two fifths of which are singletons, and over 7% rests with the top ten. Per the germline V gene, CDR1 is SEHNR and CDR2 is FQNEAQ (reference sequence). The CDR3 sequence is 14 residues long. This clonotype was counted many times. One end of the junction does not line up with germline, which may come from a read error.

The chain has TRBV7-9 and TRBJ1-1; D perhaps matches TRBD1 (5 bases). This TCR derives from a man aged 30 to 39 with Graves' ophthalmopathy. What was sequenced was peripheral blood. The chain's CDR3 is CANSHSAGQGGAFF. As DNA, the CDR3 is TGTGCCAACAGCCATTCCGCGGGTCAGGGTGGTGCTTTCTTT.